This T cell receptor (beta chain) originates from a study of T cells in lung cancer brain metastases. This CDR3 is built from 13 residues. Germline CDR1 is SEHNR and CDR2 is FQNEAQ (reference sequence). Trimming took off 5 bases at V and 1 base at J, with 8 bases between the two ends. Produced via immunoSEQ multiplex PCR; TCRdb's table is partial and in-frame only. The data hold several thousand clones, with roughly 84% observed a single time. Overall study findings and caveats: Paired primaries held more unique productive clones than brain metastases (median approximately 4,500 versus 1,500). Few clones were shared between paired lesions (mean Morisita 0.23); most were lesion-specific.

Exclusion applied to anyone with multiple prior malignancies. Roughly five deparaffinized, unstained 9.5 to 10 um sections supplied tumor areas macrodissected using marked H&E slides as a guide. This clone was recorded a few times. Its antigen is not known. The chain couples TRBV7-9 to TRBJ2-5; D remains unclear. What was sequenced was tumor tissue from a brain metastasis. The clonotype comes from a woman between 45 and 60 years old with non-small cell lung cancer that had spread to the brain. The CDR3, as DNA: TGTGCCAGCAGCCCTCGGGCCCAAGAGACCCAGTACTTC. Its protein product is CASSPRAQETQYF. Supplemented by reference TRBV7-9 and TRBJ2-5, the full variable domain reads DTGVSQNPRHKITKRGQNVTFRCDPISEHNRLYWYRQTLGQGPEFLTYFQNEAQLEKSRLLSDRFSAERPKGSFSTLEIQRTEQGDSAMYLCASSPRAQETQYFGPGTRLLVL.